The rows below give T cell receptor beta chains drawn from one sample of a study of blood T cell repertoires in COVID-19. Data came from immunoSEQ multiplex PCR; TCRdb stores just in-frame clones and leaves some out. Seen here are about 160,000 clones, about four fifths observed once, and the top ten hold about 11%. Sequencing used peripheral blood. Receptors were obtained from a man between 60 and 70 years old with active or convalescent COVID-19. Both conserved end residues are part of each CDR3. Fields, in order: D gene, clone size, J gene, V gene, CDR3 DNA, CDR3 protein. A D gene is named only where the DNA matches it firmly. Clone sizes are given selectively: once, few, many, or a class where the clone is expanded.

TRBD2	.	TRBJ2-7	TRBV13	TGTGCCAGCAGCTTCTCGGGAGGCCGCTACGAGCAGTACTTC	CASSFSGGRYEQYF
.	.	TRBJ1-5	TRBV2	TGTGCCAAAGGCGGTGGTAGCAATCAGCCCCAGCATTTT	CAKGGGSNQPQHF
TRBD1	.	TRBJ1-1	TRBV16	TGTGCCAGCAGCCAATCGTCAGGGGGTGAGCAAGCTTTCTTT	CASSQSSGGEQAFF
.	.	TRBJ1-2	TRBV6-6	TGTGCCAGCAGTTACGGGGCAGGGGTGGGAGATGGCTACACCTTC	CASSYGAGVGDGYTF
TRBD2	few	TRBJ2-7	TRBV27	TGTGCCAGCAGTTTATCGGGGAGGGTTGGGGACGAGCAGTACTTC	CASSLSGRVGDEQYF
.	.	TRBJ2-7	TRBV12-5	TGTGCTAGTGGTTTGGGTCCTTCCTACGAGCAGTACTTC	CASGLGPSYEQYF
TRBD1	.	TRBJ2-1	TRBV6-2/TRBV6-3	TGTGCCAGCAGTTACCCTTTAGACAGGGGAAACTACAATGAGCAGTTCTTC	CASSYPLDRGNYNEQFF
.	.	TRBJ2-1	TRBV9	TGTGCCAGCAGTGCGAGGGTCTACAATGAGCAGTTCTTC	CASSARVYNEQFF
TRBD1	.	TRBJ1-4	TRBV4-1	TGCGCCAGCAGCCAGGCGCCCCTGGACAGGGATGAAGAAAAACTGTTTTTT	CASSQAPLDRDEEKLFF
.	.	TRBJ2-3	TRBV28	TGTGCCAGCAGTAGGAGTATGAGTACTTCCACAGATACGCAGTATTTT	CASSRSMSTSTDTQYF
TRBD1	.	TRBJ1-1	TRBV28	TGTGCCAGCAGCCTTCCCGGGACAGGCGGATTTGGGGCTTTCTTT	CASSLPGTGGFGAFF
.	.	TRBJ1-1	TRBV15	TGTGCCACCAGCAGAAGGGACGTGGCAGGGGTTGTGAACACTGAAGCTTTCTTT	CATSRRDVAGVVNTEAFF
.	.	TRBJ2-5	TRBV9	TGTGCCAGCAGCGCTAGGGCGGAGGTTAATTACCAAGAGACCCAGTACTTC	CASSARAEVNYQETQYF
.	.	TRBJ1-1	TRBV6-1	TGTGCCAGCAGTGGGGGACCCACCCAGCGGGACACTGAAGCTTTCTTT	CASSGGPTQRDTEAFF
TRBD1	.	TRBJ2-1	TRBV6-5	TGTGCCAGCAGTTACAAAGGGGGCCACAATGAGCAGTTCTTC	CASSYKGGHNEQFF
TRBD1	.	TRBJ2-7	TRBV6-2/TRBV6-3	TGTGCCAGCAGCCAGACAGGGGGCCCCTACGAGCAGTACTTC	CASSQTGGPYEQYF
TRBD1	.	TRBJ1-5	TRBV7-2	TGTGCCAGCGCTCCACAGGGGGATCAGCCCCAGCATTTT	CASAPQGDQPQHF
.	.	TRBJ1-3	TRBV10-3	TGTGCCATCACCCCGGACAGTTCTGGAAACACCATATATTTT	CAITPDSSGNTIYF
TRBD1	.	TRBJ2-2	TRBV10-3	TGTGCCATCAGTAAGGACAGGGGCATCGCGAACACCGGGGAGCTGTTTTTT	CAISKDRGIANTGELFF
TRBD1	.	TRBJ1-2	TRBV19	TGTGCCAGTAGTCTCCCCCCATCGACAGGGACCTATGGCTACACCTTC	CASSLPPSTGTYGYTF
TRBD1	once	TRBJ1-1	TRBV9	TGTGCCAGCAGCGCCTACCCGGGACAGGGGTCCACTGAAGCTTTCTTT	CASSAYPGQGSTEAFF
TRBD1	once	TRBJ2-1	TRBV18	TGTGCCAGCTCACCCAAAGGGGGACAGGGTTTTGAGCAGTTCTTC	CASSPKGGQGFEQFF
TRBD1	.	TRBJ1-5	TRBV3-1/TRBV3-2	TGTGCCAGCAGCCAAGATCCCAGGGGGCATTGGAATCAGCCCCAGCATTTT	CASSQDPRGHWNQPQHF
.	.	TRBJ1-5	TRBV20-1	TGCAGTGCTAGTGAGGTCCAGGCTAGCAATCAGCCCCAGCATTTT	CSASEVQASNQPQHF
TRBD1	.	TRBJ1-2	TRBV5-6	TGTGCCAGCAGCTTGATAGGGGGCGATGGCTACACCTTC	CASSLIGGDGYTF
.	.	TRBJ2-7	TRBV27	TGTGCCAGCAGTCTCCGACAGGATCGGGCCCACGAGCAGTACTTC	CASSLRQDRAHEQYF
.	.	TRBJ1-2	TRBV11-1	TGTGCCAGCAGCCCCGGGGGAGATTATGGCTACACCTTC	CASSPGGDYGYTF
TRBD1	.	TRBJ2-2	TRBV5-1	TGCGCCAGCAGCCCGGGACAGGGGGCGCCTTCCGGGGAGCTGTTTTTT	CASSPGQGAPSGELFF